This TCR beta chain was observed in a study of PD-L1 blockade in urothelial cancer. As for the study in general: Patients had been given 0 to 3 earlier chemotherapy regimens. Blood-derived samples held a median about 130,000 T cells.

The repertoire was sequenced with immunoSEQ multiplex PCR; TCRdb's copy has only in-frame clones and lacks some. The sample has 45,000 to 60,000 clones, 84% seen once; the top ten hold about 5.8%. This clonotype was obtained from a man in his forties with urothelial cancer. Material: PBMCs, obtained around atezolizumab (anti-PD-L1) treatment.

CDR3 residues: CASLRLAGDNEQFF. The CDR3 DNA is TGCGCCAGCCTGAGACTAGCGGGGGACAATGAGCAGTTCTTC. The chain employs TRBV10-2 and TRBJ2-1; TRBD2 agrees at 12 bases. The CDR3 contains 14 residues. CDR1 is WSHSY and CDR2 is SAAADI in the germline V gene. With V trimmed by 8 bases and J by 5 bases, 4 bases remained unmatched.